Below, one T cell receptor beta chain is given with its context. Its antigen is not known. The record originates from a study of blood T cells in healthy people across ages. Whole-study findings and limits: Unknown donor CMV status possibly confounded expanded clonotype changes. Considered underestimates were the diversity estimates obtained from one million T cells.

The CDR3 totals 12 residues. V dropped 3 bases and J dropped 7 bases, with 7 bases sitting between them. Then a second PCR, running roughly 7 to 11 cycles, was carried out with a sample-barcoded 5' primer and a J-beta primer mix. Every cDNA molecule carried a tag from a template-switch adaptor bearing 12 random nucleotides. TCRdb re-derived calls from the 5' RACE reads in MiXCR, one entry per CDR3 protein. Of 600,000 to 900,000 distinct CDR3 sequences in the sample, 25% to 30% were seen once. Separately, the same data were catalogued under a study of T cells of mothers and their children. Turning to that study: Some 2.7 million TCR beta reads per child versus over 9 million per mother.

The sequence came from a boy younger than 18 in good health. The sequencing sample was made of blood. The V and J genes are TRBV12-3 or TRBV12-4 and TRBJ2-1, with D unresolved. CDR3 DNA: TGTGCCAGCAGTTTGGCAAAAAATGAGCAGTTCTTC. Amino acids: CASSLAKNEQFF.